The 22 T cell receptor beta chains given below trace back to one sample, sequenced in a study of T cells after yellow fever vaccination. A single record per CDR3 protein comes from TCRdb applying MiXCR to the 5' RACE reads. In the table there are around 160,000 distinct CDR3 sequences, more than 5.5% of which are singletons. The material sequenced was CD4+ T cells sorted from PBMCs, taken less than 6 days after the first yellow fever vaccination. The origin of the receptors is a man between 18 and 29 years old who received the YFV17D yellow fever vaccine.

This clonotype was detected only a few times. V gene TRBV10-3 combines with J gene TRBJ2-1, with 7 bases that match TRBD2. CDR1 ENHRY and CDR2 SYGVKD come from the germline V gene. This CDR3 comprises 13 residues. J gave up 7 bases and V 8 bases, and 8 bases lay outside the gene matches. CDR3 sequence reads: CAISLAVQNEQFF. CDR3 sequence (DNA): TGTGCCATCTCCCTAGCGGTGCAGAATGAGCAGTTCTTC.

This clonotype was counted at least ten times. This CDR3 reads CASTSFGTSYQPQHF. CDR3 DNA sequence: TGTGCCAGCACCTCCTTTGGGACCTCATATCAGCCCCAGCATTTT. The chain links TRBV6-2 or TRBV6-3 to TRBJ1-5, with a tentative D call TRBD1 (5 bases). The V end was cut by 7 bases, the J end by 5 bases, with 18 bases between. CDR3 length: 15 residues. Germline CDR1 MNHEY, CDR2 SVGEGT.

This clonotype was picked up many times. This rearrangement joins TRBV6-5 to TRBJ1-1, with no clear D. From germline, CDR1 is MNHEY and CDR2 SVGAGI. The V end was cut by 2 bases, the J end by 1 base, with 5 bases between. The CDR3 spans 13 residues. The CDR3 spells CASSYNRNTEAFF. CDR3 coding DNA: TGTGCCAGCAGTTACAATAGGAACACTGAAGCTTTCTTT.

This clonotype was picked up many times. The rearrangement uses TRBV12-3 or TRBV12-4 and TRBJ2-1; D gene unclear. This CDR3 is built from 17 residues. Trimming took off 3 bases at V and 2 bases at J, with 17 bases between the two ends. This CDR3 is CASSFLRTVAAYNEQFF. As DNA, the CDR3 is TGTGCCAGCAGTTTCCTCAGAACGGTTGCGGCCTACAATGAGCAGTTCTTC.

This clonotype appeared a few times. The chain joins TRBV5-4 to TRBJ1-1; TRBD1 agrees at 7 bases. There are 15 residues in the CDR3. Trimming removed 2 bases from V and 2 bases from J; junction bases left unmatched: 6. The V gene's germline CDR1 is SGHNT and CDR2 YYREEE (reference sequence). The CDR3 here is CASSLVGQPNTEAFF. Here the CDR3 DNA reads TGTGCCAGCAGCTTAGTGGGACAGCCTAACACTGAAGCTTTCTTT.

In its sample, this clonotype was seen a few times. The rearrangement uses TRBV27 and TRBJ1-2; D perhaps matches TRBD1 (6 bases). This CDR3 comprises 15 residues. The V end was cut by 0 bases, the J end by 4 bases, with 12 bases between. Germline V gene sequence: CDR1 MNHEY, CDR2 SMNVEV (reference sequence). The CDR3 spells CASSLSITGSYGYTF. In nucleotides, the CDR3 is TGTGCCAGCAGTTTATCGATTACAGGGTCCTATGGCTACACCTTC.

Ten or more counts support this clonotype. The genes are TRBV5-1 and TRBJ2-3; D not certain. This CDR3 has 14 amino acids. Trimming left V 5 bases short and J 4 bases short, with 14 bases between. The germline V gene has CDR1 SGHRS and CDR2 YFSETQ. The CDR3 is CASRGPEQADTQYF. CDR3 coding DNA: TGCGCCAGCAGGGGCCCCGAGCAGGCAGATACGCAGTATTTT.

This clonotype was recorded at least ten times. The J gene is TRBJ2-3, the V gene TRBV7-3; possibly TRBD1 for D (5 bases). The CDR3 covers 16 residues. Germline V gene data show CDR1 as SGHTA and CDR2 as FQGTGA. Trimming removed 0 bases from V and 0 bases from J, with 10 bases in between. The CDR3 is CASSLTIQGSTDTQYF. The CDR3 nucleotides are TGTGCCAGCAGCTTAACGATCCAGGGTAGCACAGATACGCAGTATTTT.

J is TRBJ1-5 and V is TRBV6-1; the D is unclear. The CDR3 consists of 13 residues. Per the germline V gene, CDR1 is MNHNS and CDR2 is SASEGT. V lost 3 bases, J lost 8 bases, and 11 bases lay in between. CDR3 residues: CASSETPKKPQHF. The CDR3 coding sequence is TGTGCCAGCAGTGAGACACCGAAGAAGCCCCAGCATTTT.

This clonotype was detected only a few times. In DNA, the CDR3 is TGTGCCAGCAGCGCCGACTGGAGACAAGAGACCCAGTACTTC. Amino acid sequence: CASSADWRQETQYF. The rearrangement links TRBV7-9 to TRBJ2-5; D uncertain. This CDR3 has 14 residues. The V end was cut by 5 bases, the J end by 2 bases, with 12 bases between. CDR1 and CDR2 from the germline V gene are SEHNR and FQNEAQ (reference sequence).

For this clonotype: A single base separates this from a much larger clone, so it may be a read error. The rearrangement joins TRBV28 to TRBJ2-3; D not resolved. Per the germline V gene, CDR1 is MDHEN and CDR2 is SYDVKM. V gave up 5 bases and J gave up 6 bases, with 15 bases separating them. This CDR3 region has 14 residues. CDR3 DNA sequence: TGTGCCAGCAGTCCCAACCACTCAGCCGATACGCAGTATTTT. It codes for CASSPNHSADTQYF.

The DNA of the CDR3 is TGTGCCAGCAGTTACGGGACAGGGGATAATGAGCAGTTCTTC. Its translation is CASSYGTGDNEQFF. V and J are TRBV7-9 and TRBJ2-1; 10 nucleotides match TRBD1. The germline V gene encodes CDR1 SEHNR and CDR2 FQNEAQ (reference sequence). J was trimmed by 7 bases and V by 6 bases; bases with no gene match: 6. This CDR3 is built from 14 residues.

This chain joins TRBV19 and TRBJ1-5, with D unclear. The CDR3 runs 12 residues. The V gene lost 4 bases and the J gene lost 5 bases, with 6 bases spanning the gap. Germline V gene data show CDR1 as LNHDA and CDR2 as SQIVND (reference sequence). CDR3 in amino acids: CASSKQYQPQHF. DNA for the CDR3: TGTGCCAGTAGTAAACAATATCAGCCCCAGCATTTT.

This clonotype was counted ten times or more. The DNA of the CDR3 is TGTGCCAGCAGCTCACCCCCCGGGGCGGCGACTGAAGCTTTCTTT. Translating gives CASSSPPGAATEAFF. The chain combines TRBV12-3 or TRBV12-4 with TRBJ1-1; perhaps TRBD1 as D (5 bases). V dropped 6 bases and J dropped 5 bases, with 19 bases sitting between them. This CDR3 contains 15 residues.

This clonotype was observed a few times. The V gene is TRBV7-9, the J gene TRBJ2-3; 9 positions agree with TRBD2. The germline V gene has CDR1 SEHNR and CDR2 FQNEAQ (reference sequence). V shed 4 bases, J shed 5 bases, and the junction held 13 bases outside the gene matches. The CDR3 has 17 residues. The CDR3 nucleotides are TGTGCCAGCAGCTCCTACAAGCGGGGGGTAATAGAAGATACGCAGTATTTT. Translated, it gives CASSSYKRGVIEDTQYF.

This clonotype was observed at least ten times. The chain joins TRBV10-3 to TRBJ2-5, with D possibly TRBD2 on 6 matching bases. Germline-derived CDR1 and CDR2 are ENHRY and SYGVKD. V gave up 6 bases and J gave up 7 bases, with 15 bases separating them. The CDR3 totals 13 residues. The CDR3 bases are TGTGCCATCAGGGGGACTCCGTGGGGGACCCAGTACTTC. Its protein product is CAIRGTPWGTQYF.

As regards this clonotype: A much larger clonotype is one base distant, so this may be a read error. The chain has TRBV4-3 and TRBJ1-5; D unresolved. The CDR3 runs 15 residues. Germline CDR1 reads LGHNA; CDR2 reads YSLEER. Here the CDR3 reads CASSEDLERRQPQHF. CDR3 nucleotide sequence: TGCGCCAGCAGCGAAGATCTGGAACGTCGGCAGCCCCAGCATTTT.

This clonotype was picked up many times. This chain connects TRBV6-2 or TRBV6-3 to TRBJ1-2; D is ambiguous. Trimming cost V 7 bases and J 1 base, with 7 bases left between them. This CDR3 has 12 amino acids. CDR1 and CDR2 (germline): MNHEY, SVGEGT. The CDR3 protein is CASTDRNYGYTF. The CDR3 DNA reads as TGTGCCAGCACGGACCGTAACTATGGCTACACCTTC.

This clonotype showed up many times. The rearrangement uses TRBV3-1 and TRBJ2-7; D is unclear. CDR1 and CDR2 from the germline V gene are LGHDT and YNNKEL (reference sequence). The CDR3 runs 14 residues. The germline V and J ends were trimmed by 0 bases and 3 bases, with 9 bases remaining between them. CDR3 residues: CASSQEVGYYEQYF. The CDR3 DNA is TGTGCCAGCAGCCAAGAGGTCGGTTACTACGAGCAGTACTTC.

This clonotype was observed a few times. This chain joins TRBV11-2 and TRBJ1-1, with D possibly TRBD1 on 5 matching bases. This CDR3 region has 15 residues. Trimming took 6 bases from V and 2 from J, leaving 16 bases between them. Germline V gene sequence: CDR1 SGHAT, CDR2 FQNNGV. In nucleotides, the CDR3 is TGTGCCAGCAGAATTAACTTGGGGGGTAACACTGAAGCTTTCTTT. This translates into CASRINLGGNTEAFF.

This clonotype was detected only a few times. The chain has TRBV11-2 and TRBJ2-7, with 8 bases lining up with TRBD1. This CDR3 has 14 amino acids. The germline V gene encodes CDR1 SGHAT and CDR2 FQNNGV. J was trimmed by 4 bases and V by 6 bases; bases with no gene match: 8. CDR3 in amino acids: CASSPTGVGYEQYV. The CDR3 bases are TGTGCCAGCAGTCCGACAGGGGTTGGGTACGAGCAGTACGTC.

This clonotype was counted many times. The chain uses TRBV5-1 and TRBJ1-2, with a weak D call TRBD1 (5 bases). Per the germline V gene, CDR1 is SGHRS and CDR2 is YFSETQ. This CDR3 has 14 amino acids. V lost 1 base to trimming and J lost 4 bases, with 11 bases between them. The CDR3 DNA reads TGCGCCAGCAGCTTGACAGGAATTGTCTATGGCTACACCTTC. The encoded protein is CASSLTGIVYGYTF.